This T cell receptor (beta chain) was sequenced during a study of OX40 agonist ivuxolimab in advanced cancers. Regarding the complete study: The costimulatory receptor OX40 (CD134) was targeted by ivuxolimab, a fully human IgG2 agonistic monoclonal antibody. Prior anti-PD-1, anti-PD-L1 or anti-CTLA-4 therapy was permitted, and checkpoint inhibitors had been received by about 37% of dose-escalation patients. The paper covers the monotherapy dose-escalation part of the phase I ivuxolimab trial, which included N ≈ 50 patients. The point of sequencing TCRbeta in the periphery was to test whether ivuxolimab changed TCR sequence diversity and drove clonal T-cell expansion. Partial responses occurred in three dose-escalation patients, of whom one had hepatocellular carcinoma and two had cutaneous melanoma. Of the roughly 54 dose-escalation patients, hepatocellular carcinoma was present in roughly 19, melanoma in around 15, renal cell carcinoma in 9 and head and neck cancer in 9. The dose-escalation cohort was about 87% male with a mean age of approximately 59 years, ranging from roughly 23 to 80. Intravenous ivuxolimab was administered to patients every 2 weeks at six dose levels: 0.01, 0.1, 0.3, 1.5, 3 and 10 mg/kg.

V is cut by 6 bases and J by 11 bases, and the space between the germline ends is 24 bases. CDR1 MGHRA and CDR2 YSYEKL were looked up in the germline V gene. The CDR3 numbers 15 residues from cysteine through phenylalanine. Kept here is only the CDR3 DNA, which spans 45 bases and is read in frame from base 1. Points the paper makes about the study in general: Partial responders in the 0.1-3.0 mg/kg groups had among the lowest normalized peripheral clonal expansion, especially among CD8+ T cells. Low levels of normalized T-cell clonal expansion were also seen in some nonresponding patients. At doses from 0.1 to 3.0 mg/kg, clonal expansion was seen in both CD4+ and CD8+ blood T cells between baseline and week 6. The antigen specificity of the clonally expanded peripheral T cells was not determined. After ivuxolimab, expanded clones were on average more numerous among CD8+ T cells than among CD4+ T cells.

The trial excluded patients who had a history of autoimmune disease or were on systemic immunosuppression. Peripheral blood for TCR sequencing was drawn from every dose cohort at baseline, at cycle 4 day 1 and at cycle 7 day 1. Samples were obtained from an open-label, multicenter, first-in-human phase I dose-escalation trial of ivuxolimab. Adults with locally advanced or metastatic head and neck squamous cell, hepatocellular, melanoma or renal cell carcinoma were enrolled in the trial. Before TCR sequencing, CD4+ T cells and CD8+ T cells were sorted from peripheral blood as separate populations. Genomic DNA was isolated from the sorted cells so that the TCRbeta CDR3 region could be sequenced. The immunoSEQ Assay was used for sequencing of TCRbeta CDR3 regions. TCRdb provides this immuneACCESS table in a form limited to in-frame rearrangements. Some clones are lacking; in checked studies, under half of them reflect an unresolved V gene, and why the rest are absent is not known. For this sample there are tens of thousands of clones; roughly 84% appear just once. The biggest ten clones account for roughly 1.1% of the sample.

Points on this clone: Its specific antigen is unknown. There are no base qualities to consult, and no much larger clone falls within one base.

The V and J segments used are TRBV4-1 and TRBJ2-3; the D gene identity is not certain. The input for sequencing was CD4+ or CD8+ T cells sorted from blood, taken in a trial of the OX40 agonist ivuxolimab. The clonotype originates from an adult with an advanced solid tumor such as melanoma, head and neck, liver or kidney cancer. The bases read TGCGCCAGCAGTTTAGAGGATGTTGCCGAGATAGTGCAGTATTTT. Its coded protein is CASSLEDVAEIVQYF.